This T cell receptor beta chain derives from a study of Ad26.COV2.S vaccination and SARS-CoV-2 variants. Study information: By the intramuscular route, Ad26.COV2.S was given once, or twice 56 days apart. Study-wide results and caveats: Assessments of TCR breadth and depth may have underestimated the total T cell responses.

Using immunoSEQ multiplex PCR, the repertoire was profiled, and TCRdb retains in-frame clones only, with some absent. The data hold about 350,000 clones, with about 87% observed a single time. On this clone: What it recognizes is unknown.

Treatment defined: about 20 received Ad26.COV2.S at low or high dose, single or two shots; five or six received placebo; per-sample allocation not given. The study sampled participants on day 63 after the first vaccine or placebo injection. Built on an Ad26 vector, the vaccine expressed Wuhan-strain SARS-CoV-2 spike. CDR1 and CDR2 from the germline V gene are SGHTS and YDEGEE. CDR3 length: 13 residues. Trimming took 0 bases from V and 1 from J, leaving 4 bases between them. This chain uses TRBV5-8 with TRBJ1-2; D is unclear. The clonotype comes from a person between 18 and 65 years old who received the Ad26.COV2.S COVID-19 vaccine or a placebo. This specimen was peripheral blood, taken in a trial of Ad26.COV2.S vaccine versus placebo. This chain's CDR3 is CASSLVYNYGYTF. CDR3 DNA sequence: TGTGCCAGCAGCTTGGTCTATAACTATGGCTACACCTTC.